Here is one TCR beta chain with its context. Its antigen remains unknown. Germline V gives CDR1 DFQATT, CDR2 SNEGSKA (reference sequence). Trimming left V 4 bases short and J 0 bases short, with 8 bases between. The CDR3 is 13 residues long. TCRdb independently ran MiXCR on the reads; one entry per CDR3 protein. There are some 560,000 distinct CDR3 sequences in the sample; over 35% occur only once, and around 46% lies in the top ten. This record belongs to a study of T cell repertoires in cytomegalovirus infection. Study background: Signatures in public TCR beta sequences pointed to both CMV infection and matching HLA type.

V and J are TRBV20-1 and TRBJ2-3, with D tentatively TRBD1 (5 bases). This TCR derives from a human donor in good health (CMV status not recorded). Some clones in this sample may be carry-over from other donors' samples. The sample was cultured PBMCs, taken from culture after CMV antigen stimulation. CDR3 sequence (DNA): TGCAGTGCTAAGGGGTGGAGCACAGATACGCAGTATTTT. Translation: CSAKGWSTDTQYF.